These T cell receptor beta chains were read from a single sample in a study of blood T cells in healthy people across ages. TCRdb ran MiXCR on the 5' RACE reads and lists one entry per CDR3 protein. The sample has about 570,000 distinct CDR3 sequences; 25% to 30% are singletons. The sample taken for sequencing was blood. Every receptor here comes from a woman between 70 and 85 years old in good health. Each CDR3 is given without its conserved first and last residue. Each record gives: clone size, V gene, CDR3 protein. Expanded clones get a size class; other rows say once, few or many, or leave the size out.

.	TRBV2	ASSGGTSGEQY
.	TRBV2	ASSNSGTFDEQF
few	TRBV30	AWSVRHRDLSGETQY
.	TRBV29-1	SVGDRDGSYEQY
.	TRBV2	ASKDGAGQDQPQH
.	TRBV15	ATSRDRAADTQY
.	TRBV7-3	ASSPTGGAKNIQY
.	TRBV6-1	ASSERTGNYGYT
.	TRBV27	ASSLYARTLRSGANVQT
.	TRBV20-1	SAGDSGAAPLH
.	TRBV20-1	SARAQGNQPQH
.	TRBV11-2	ASSLLPTLSRGGGHSTDTQY
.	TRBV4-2	ASSQVTASNYGYT
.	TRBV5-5	ASTLGGFQGGNEQF
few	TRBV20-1	SAWGPVSGTEAF
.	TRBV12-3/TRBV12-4	ASSLGNRGGDGYT
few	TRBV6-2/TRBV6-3	ASGKDYTQETQY